Listed below are T cell receptor beta chains from one sample, sequenced in a study of T cell responses to AZD1222 COVID-19 vaccine. The assay was immunoSEQ multiplex PCR, and TCRdb's table has in-frame clones only and misses some. The table shows about 130,000 clones, with about 85% occurring only once. Sequenced material: peripheral blood, taken on day 0 of AZD1222 vaccination. The receptor source for this set is an adult in good health. Each CDR3 is given with its conserved first and last residue. D genes are given only for firm matches. The size of a clone is reported for some rows only, either as once, few or many, or as a class for expanded clones.

TRBJ1-6 | . | once | TRBV5-4 | TGTGCCAGCAGCTTGACGGACAGCATTAATTCACCCCTCCACTTT | CASSLTDSINSPLHF
TRBJ1-5 | TRBD1 | . | TRBV27 | TGTGCCAGCAGTACCCTGACAGGGGGCAATCAGCCCCAGCATTTT | CASSTLTGGNQPQHF
TRBJ1-2 | . | . | TRBV29-1 | TGCAGCGTATCCCGGGACACTAACTATGGCTACACCTTC | CSVSRDTNYGYTF
TRBJ1-1 | TRBD1 | . | TRBV19 | TGTGCCAGTAGTATTGATGCTGGGACAGATTTCGCCACTGAAGCTTTCTTT | CASSIDAGTDFATEAFF
TRBJ1-4 | . | . | TRBV30 | TGTGCCTGGAGTCCCTACAGGATTATGATGGAAAAACTGTTTTTT | CAWSPYRIMMEKLFF
TRBJ1-6 | . | . | TRBV5-6 | TGTGCCAGCAGCTTGATGGGGGTGGAGACACCCCTCCACTTT | CASSLMGVETPLHF
TRBJ2-3 | . | . | TRBV28 | TGTGCCAGCAGTTTTGCTTGGTCCTTTGGGTCCAGCACAGATACGCAGTATTTT | CASSFAWSFGSSTDTQYF
TRBJ1-6 | . | . | TRBV3-1/TRBV3-2 | TGTGCCAGCAGCTCCCGGGGGGTCTCCTCGTATAATTCACCCCTCCACTTT | CASSSRGVSSYNSPLHF
TRBJ2-5 | TRBD2 | . | TRBV10-3 | TGTGCCATCAGTGAGTCTGCGGGAGCTCAAGAGACCCAGTACTTC | CAISESAGAQETQYF
TRBJ1-5 | . | . | TRBV29-1 | TGCAGCGTTTCAGGGTGGGAAGGGCAGCCCCAGCATTTT | CSVSGWEGQPQHF
TRBJ2-3 | . | once | TRBV18 | TGTGCCAGCTCATCAGGAACAGCAGCGGGCACAGATACGCAGTATTTT | CASSSGTAAGTDTQYF
TRBJ1-2 | . | once | TRBV2 | TGTGCCAGCAGCAACCAGAATCAGGGGAACTATGGCTACACCTTC | CASSNQNQGNYGYTF
TRBJ1-4 | TRBD1 | . | TRBV10-3 | TGTGCCATCAGTGGCACCGGGACAGGGGGCGAAAAACTGTTTTTT | CAISGTGTGGEKLFF
TRBJ1-2 | . | once | TRBV21-1 | TGTGCCAGCAGCAGACCGAGGGACAGGGGAAACTATGGCTACACCTTC | CASSRPRDRGNYGYTF
TRBJ1-4 | TRBD1 | . | TRBV10-3 | TGTGCCATCGGAGGACAGGGGGAAAAACTGTTTTTT | CAIGGQGEKLFF